One and the same sample provided the 5 T cell receptor beta chains below, sequenced in a study of T cell responses to AZD1222 COVID-19 vaccine. Repertoires were generated with immunoSEQ multiplex PCR, while TCRdb's copy carries only in-frame clones and drops some. The repertoire holds roughly 100,000 clones, roughly nine tenths seen once, with 4% to 6% in the top ten. Specimen: peripheral blood, collected on day 0 of AZD1222 vaccination. The receptors shown here come from an adult in good health.

The V gene is TRBV4-2, the J gene TRBJ1-6, with a weak D call TRBD1 (5 bases). Trimming took off 0 bases at V and 4 bases at J, with 13 bases between the two ends. Germline loops: CDR1 LGHNA, CDR2 YNFKEQ. The CDR3 covers 17 residues. The CDR3 coding sequence is TGTGCCAGCAGCCAAGATCAGGGCGCTGGGTATAATTCACCCCTCCACTTT. Residues: CASSQDQGAGYNSPLHF.

This clone appeared a single time. V and J are TRBV15 and TRBJ1-1, with 7 bases fitting TRBD1. From germline, CDR1 is LNHNV and CDR2 YYDKDF (reference sequence). The CDR3 loop spans 15 amino acids. The J segment lost 1 base and the V segment lost 3 bases, leaving 5 bases of the junction unmatched. The CDR3 is CATSREGQWNTEAFF. Here the CDR3 DNA reads TGTGCCACCAGCAGGGAGGGACAGTGGAACACTGAAGCTTTCTTT.

V and J are TRBV5-1 and TRBJ2-7, with D possibly matching TRBD1 (5 bases). The CDR3 sequence is 14 residues long. Germline V gene data show CDR1 as SGHRS and CDR2 as YFSETQ. Trimming cost V 1 base and J 2 bases, with 10 bases left between them. The DNA of the CDR3 is TGCGCCAGCAGCTTGCAGACAGCGACCTACGAGCAGTACTTC. Amino acids: CASSLQTATYEQYF.

This chain uses TRBV6-2 or TRBV6-3 with TRBJ2-3; 7 bases are a match to TRBD2. J was trimmed by 2 bases and V by 2 bases; bases with no gene match: 1. The CDR3 consists of 14 residues. Germline V gene data show CDR1 as MNHEY and CDR2 as SVGEGT. DNA for the CDR3: TGTGCCAGCAGTTACGGACTAGACACAGATACGCAGTATTTT. It codes for CASSYGLDTDTQYF.

V gene TRBV7-2 combines with J gene TRBJ1-1; 9 bases line up with TRBD1. CDR1 and CDR2 from the germline V gene are SGHTA and FQGNSA. After removal of 4 bases from V and 1 base from J, the junction contained 1 base not matched to a gene. The CDR3 spans 14 residues. CDR3 DNA: TGTGCCAGCAGCTGGGGACAGGGGAACACTGAAGCTTTCTTT. Translating gives CASSWGQGNTEAFF.